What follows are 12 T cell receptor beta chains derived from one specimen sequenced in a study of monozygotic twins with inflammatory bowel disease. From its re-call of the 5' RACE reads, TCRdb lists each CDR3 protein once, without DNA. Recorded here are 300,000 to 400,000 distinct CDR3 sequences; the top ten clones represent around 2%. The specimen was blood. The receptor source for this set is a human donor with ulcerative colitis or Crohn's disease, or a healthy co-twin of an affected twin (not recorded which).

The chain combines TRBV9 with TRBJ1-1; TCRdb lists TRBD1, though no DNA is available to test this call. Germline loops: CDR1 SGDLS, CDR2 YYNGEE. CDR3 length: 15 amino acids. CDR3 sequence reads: CASSEGTGLNTEAFF.

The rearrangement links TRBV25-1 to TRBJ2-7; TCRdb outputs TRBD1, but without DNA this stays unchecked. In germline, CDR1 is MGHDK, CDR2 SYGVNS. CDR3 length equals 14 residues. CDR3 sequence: CASNPDGNSYEQYF.

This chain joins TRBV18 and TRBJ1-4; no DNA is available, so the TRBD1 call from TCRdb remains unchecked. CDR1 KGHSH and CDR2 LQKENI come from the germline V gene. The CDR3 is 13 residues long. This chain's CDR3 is CASCGTTPEKLFF.

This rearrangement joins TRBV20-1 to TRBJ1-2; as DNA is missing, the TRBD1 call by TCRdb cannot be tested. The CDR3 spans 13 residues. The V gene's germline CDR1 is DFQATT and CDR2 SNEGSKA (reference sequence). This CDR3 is CSADPTAPGGYTF.

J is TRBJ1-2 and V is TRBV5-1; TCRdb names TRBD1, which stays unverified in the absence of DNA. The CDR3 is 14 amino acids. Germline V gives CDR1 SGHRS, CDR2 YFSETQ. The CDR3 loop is CASRFQGDLYGYTF.

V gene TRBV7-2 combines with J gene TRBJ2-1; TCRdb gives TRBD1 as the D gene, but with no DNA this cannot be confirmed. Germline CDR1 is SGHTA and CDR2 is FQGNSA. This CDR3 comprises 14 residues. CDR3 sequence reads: CASSVDRYSNEQFF.

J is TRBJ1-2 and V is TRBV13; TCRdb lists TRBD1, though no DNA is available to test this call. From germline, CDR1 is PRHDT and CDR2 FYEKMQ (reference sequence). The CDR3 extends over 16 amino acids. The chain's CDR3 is CASSERTGASEEGYTF. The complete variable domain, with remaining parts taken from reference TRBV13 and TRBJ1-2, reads AAGVIQSPRHLIKEKRETATLKCYPIPRHDTVYWYQQGPGQDPQFLISFYEKMQSDKGSIPDRFSAQQFSDYHSELNMSSLELGDSALYFCASSERTGASEEGYTFGSGTRLTVV.

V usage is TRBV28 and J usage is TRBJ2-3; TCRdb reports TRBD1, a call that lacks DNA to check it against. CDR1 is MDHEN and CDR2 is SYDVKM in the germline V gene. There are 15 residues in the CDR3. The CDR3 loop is CASSLRGGSTDTQYF.

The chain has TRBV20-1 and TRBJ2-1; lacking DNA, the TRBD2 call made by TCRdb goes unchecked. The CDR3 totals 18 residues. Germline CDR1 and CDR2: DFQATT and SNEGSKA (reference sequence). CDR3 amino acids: CSARARTSGSRALGEQFF.

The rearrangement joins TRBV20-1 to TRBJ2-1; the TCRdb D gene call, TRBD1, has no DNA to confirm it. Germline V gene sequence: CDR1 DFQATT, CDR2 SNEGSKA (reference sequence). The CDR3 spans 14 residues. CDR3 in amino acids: CSAITRLPARGQFF.

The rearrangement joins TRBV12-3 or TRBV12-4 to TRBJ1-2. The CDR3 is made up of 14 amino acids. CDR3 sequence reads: CASSLRALAYGYTF.

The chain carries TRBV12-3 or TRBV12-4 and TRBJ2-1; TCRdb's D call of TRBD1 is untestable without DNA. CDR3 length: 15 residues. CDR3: CASSLGDRGDNEQFF.